This T cell receptor (beta chain) originates from a study of blood T cell repertoires in COVID-19. Participants, 18 to 89 years old, spanned around 26 US areas. Clinical history as reported by participants underpinned cohort assignment. V shed 1 base and J shed 14 bases, with 17 bases lying between them. The CDR3 is 13 residues long. Per germline, CDR1 SGHVS and CDR2 FNYEAQ. The table lists this clone with many counts. Original methodology: It was from reference gene primer amplification that nucleated cell counts were estimated. TCRdb's table, derived via immunoSEQ multiplex PCR, lists solely in-frame clones and lacks some. V, J and clone size are those of that table, while D and trimming were read from the DNA. Here the sample spans about 150,000 clones, 78% being singletons.

The chain is built from TRBV7-6 and TRBJ1-1; D uncertain. The receptor comes from a woman aged 50 to 65 who had recovered from COVID-19. Sequenced material: PBMCs or T cells enriched from blood (not recorded which). CDR3 in DNA: TGTGCCAGCAGCTTAGAGGTAGGCGGGGATGCCTTCTTT. It codes for CASSLEVGGDAFF. Based on the CDR3 plus reference TRBV7-6 and TRBJ1-1, the full variable domain is GAGVSQSPRYKVTKRGQDVALRCDPISGHVSLYWYRQALGQGPEFLTYFNYEAQQDKSGLPNDRFSAERPEGSISTLTIQRTEQRDSAMYRCASSLEVGGDAFFGQGTRLTVV.